This T cell receptor beta chain was sequenced in a study of shared clonotypes between healthy human individuals. General observations from the study: About 5% of naive CD4 clonotypes were shared across four donors.

Replicate PCRs run on sorted subsets employed roughly 180 ng DNA, approximately 30,000 T cell genomes. Produced via immunoSEQ multiplex PCR; TCRdb's table is partial and in-frame only. The sample shows about 730,000 clones, roughly two thirds of them seen only once. In the case of this clone: The antigen remains unidentified.

The germline V gene encodes CDR1 KGHSH and CDR2 LQKENI. V was clipped by 0 bases and J by 0 bases, with 9 bases between them. The CDR3 covers 16 residues. Sequencing was performed on memory CD4+ T cells sorted from blood. Subset given: CD45RA-negative fraction. The chain employs TRBV18 and TRBJ2-1; no reliable D call. This clonotype was sampled from a woman in her twenties or thirties in good health. As DNA, the CDR3 is TGTGCCAGCTCACCACCAATGGTGAGCTCCTACAATGAGCAGTTCTTC. Translated: CASSPPMVSSYNEQFF.